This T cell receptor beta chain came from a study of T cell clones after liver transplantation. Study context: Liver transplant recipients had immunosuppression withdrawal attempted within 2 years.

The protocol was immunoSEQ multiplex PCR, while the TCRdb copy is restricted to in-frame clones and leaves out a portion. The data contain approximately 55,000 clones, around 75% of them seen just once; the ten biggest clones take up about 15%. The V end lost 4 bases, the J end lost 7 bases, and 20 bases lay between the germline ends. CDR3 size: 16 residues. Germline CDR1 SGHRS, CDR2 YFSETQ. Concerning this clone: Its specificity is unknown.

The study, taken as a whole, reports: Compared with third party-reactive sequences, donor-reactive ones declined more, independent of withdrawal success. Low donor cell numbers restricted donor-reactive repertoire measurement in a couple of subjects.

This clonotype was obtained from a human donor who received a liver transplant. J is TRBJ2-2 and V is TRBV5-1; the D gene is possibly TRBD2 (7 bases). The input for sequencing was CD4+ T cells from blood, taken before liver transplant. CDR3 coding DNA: TGCGCCAGCAGCCCACGTGGGGGAGGGACATACGGGGAGCTGTTTTTT. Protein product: CASSPRGGGTYGELFF.